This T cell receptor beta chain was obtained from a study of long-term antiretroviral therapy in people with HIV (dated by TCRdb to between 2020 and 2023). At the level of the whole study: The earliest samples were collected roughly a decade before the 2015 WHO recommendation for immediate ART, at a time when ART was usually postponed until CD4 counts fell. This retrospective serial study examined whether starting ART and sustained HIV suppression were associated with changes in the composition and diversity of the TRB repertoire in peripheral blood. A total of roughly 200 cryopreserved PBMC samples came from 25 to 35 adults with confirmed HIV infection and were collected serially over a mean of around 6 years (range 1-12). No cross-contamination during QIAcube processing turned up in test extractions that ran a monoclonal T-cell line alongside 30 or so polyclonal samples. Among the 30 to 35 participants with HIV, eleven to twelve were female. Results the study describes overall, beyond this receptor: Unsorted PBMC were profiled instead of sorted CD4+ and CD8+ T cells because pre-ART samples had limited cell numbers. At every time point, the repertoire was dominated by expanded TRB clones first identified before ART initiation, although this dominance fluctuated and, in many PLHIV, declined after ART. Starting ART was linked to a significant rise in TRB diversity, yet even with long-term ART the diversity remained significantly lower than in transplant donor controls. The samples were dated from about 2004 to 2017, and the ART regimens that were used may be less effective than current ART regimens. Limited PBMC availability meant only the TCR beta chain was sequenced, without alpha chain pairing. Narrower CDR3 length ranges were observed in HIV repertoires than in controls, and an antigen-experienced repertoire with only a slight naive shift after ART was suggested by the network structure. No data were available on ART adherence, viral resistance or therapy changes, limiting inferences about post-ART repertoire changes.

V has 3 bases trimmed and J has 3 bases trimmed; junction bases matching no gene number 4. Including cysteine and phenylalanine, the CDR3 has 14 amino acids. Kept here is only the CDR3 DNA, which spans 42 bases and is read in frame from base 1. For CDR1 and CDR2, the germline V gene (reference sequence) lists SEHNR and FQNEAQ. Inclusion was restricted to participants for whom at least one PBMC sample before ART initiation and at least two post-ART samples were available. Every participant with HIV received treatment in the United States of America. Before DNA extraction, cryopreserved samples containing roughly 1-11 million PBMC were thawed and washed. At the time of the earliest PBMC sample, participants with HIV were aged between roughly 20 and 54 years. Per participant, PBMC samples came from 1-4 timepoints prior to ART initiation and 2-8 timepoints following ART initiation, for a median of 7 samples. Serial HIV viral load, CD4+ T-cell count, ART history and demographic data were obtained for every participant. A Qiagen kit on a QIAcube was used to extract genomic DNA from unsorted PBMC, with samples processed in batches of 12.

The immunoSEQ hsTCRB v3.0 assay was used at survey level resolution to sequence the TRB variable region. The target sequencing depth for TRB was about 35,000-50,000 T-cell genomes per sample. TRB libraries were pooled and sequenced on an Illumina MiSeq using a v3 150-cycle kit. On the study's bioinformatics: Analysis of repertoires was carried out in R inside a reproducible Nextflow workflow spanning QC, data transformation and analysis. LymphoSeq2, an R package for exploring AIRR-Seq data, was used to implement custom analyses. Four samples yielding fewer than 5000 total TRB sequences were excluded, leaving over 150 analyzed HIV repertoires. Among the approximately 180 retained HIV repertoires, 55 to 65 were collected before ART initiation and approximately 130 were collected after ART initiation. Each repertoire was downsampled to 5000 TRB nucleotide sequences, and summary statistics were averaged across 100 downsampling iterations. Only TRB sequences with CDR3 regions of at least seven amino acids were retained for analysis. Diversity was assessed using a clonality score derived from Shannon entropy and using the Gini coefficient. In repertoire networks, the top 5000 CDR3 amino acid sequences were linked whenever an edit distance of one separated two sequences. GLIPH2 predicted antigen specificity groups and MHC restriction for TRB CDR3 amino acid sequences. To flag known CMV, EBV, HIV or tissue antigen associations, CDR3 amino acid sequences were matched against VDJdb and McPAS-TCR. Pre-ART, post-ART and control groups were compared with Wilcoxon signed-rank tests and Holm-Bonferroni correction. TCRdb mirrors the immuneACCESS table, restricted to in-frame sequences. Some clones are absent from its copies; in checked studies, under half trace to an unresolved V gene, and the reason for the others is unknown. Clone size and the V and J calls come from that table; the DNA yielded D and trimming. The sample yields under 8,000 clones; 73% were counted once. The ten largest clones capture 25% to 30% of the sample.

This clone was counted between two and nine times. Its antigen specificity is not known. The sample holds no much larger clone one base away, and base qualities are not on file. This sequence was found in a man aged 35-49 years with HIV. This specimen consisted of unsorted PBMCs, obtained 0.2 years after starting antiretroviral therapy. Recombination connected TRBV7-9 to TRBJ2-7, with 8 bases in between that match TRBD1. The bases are TGTGCCAGCAGCTTGAGACAGGGGTACTACGAGCAGTACTTC. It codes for CASSLRQGYYEQYF.